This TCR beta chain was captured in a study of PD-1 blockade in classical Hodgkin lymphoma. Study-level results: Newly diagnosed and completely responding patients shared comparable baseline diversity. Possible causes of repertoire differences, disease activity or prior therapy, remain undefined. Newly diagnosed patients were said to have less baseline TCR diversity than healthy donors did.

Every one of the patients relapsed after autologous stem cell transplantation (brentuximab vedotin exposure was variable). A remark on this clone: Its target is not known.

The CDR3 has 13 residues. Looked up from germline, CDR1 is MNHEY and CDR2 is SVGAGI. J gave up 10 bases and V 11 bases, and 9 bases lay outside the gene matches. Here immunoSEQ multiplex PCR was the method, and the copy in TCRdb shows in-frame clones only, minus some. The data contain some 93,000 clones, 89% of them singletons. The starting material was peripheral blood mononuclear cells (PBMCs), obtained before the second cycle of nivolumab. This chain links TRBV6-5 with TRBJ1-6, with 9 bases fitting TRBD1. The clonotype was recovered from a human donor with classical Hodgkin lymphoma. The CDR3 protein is CASRTGDASPLHF. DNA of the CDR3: TGTGCCTCCCGGACAGGGGATGCATCACCCCTCCACTTT.